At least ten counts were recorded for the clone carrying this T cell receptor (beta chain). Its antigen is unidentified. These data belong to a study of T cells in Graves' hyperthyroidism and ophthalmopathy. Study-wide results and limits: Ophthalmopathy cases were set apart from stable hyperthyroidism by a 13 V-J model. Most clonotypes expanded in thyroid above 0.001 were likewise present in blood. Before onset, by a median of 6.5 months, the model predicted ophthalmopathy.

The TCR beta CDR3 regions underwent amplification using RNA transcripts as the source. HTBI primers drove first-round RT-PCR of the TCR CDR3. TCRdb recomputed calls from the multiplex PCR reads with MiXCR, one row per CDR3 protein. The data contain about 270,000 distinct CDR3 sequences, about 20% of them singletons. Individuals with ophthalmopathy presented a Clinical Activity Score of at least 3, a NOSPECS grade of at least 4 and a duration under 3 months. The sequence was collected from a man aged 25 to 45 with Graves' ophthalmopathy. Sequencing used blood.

The CDR3 sequence is CASVRTGGMGDTQYF. CDR3 in DNA: TGTGCCAGTGTCCGGACAGGAGGTATGGGAGATACGCAGTATTTT. V gene TRBV2 combines with J gene TRBJ2-3, with 7 bases matching TRBD1. CDR1 is SNHLY and CDR2 is FYNNEI in the germline V gene. The CDR3 is made up of 15 amino acids. V shed 9 bases, J shed 5 bases, and the junction held 14 bases outside the gene matches. Supplemented by reference TRBV2 and TRBJ2-3, the full variable domain reads EPEVTQTPSHQVTQMGQEVILRCVPISNHLYFYWYRQILGQKVEFLVSFYNNEISEKSEIFDDQFSVERPDGSNFTLKIRSTKLEDSAMYFCASVRTGGMGDTQYFGPGTRLTVL.